Listed below are T cell receptor beta chains from one sample, sequenced in a study of cytomegalovirus exposure and HLA in healthy donors. The table came from immunoSEQ multiplex PCR; TCRdb's copy has only in-frame clones and leaves some out. The sample has tens of thousands of clones, around 90% seen once; the top ten hold 3.5% to 4%. Source material: PBMCs. The receptors derive from a woman under 30 in good health and CMV-seropositive. CDR3s include the opening cysteine and the closing phenylalanine or tryptophan. A D gene is named only where the DNA matches it firmly. Clone size is stated in some rows and not others, as once, few, many or a class when expanded.

TRBV5-1	.	TRBJ2-1	.	TGCGCCAGCAGCCCCCGTATCGGGAGCTCCTACAATGAGCAGTTCTTC	CASSPRIGSSYNEQFF
TRBV6-5	.	TRBJ1-1	TRBD1	TGTGCCAGCAGTTACGACAGGGGTCACACTGAAGCTTTCTTT	CASSYDRGHTEAFF
TRBV29-1	.	TRBJ1-2	.	TGCAGCGGGGAGGAATGGGGGTTTTTCGCGAATAGGACTAACTATGGCTACACCTTC	CSGEEWGFFANRTNYGYTF
TRBV18	.	TRBJ1-2	.	TGTGCCAGCTCACCCGACGACACTGCCGGCTACACCTTC	CASSPDDTAGYTF
TRBV11-2	few	TRBJ1-5	TRBD1	TGTGCCAGCAGCAGCACCGGGACAGGGGATCAGCCCCAGCATTTT	CASSSTGTGDQPQHF
TRBV2	.	TRBJ2-7	TRBD1	TGTGCCAGCCACCTTACAGGGGGCGCGAGTGGCGAGCAGTACTTC	CASHLTGGASGEQYF
TRBV4-3	.	TRBJ1-1	.	TGCGCCAGCAGCCGTACAGACAACACTGAAGCTTTCTTT	CASSRTDNTEAFF
TRBV28	few	TRBJ1-2	.	TGTGCCAGCAGACCACATGGCAGAAACTATGGCTACACCTTC	CASRPHGRNYGYTF
TRBV7-6	.	TRBJ2-3	TRBD1	TGTGCCAGCAGCAATAGGACAGGGGCCACAGATACGCAGTATTTT	CASSNRTGATDTQYF
TRBV27	once	TRBJ2-5	TRBD1	TGTGCCAGCAGCCCGGGACAGGGGGTGACCCAGTACTTC	CASSPGQGVTQYF
TRBV4-3	.	TRBJ2-5	.	TGCGCCAGCAGCCCAGGATTCGGAAAGACCCAGTACTTC	CASSPGFGKTQYF
TRBV4-3	.	TRBJ1-2	.	TGCGCCAGCAGCCGACGACGACAGTCTTTAGCTAACTATGGCTACACCTTC	CASSRRRQSLANYGYTF
TRBV15	.	TRBJ2-3	.	TGTGCCACCAGCAGAGATACGGGTGGCACAGATACGCAGTATTTT	CATSRDTGGTDTQYF
TRBV4-3	once	TRBJ1-5	.	TGCGCCAGCAGCCAACGGGGGGGAGATCAACCCCAGCATTTT	CASSQRGGDQPQHF
TRBV19	.	TRBJ2-5	.	TGTGCCAGTCACGGCAGGAACCAAGAGACCCAGTACTTC	CASHGRNQETQYF
TRBV7-2	.	TRBJ2-7	TRBD1	TGTGCCAGCAGCCCCGGACAGGGAAACTACGAGCAGTACTTC	CASSPGQGNYEQYF
TRBV5-8	once	TRBJ2-4	TRBD1	TGTGCCAGCATCACCCACAGGGGGCTAGCCAAAAACATTCAGTACTTC	CASITHRGLAKNIQYF
TRBV4-2	.	TRBJ1-5	.	TGTGCCAGCAGCCAAGCCAGGAATAGCAATCAGCCCCAGCATTTT	CASSQARNSNQPQHF
TRBV30	.	TRBJ1-2	.	TGTGCCTGGAGCGCACGACAGTTCGGCTACACCTTC	CAWSARQFGYTF
TRBV28	.	TRBJ2-2	.	TGTGCCAGCAGTCCAGGGGTGGCGGACACCGGGGAGCTGTTTTTT	CASSPGVADTGELFF
TRBV27	.	TRBJ2-7	TRBD2	TGTGCCAGCAGTTTCGGGAGGGGGATGTACGAGCAGTACTTC	CASSFGRGMYEQYF
TRBV7-2	.	TRBJ2-3	TRBD2	TGTGCCAGCAGCCATAGCGGGAGCACAGATACGCAGTATTTT	CASSHSGSTDTQYF
TRBV5-3	.	TRBJ1-5	.	TGTGTAGGGGGAGGCAATCAGCCCCAGCATTTT	CVGGGNQPQHF
TRBV10-2	.	TRBJ2-2	TRBD1	TGCGCCAGCAAGAAGGACAGGGGTGGCACCGGGGAGCTGTTTTTT	CASKKDRGGTGELFF
TRBV27	.	TRBJ2-1	.	TGTGCCAGCAGTTTAAGGGCGGGGAGCTCCTACAATGAGCAGTTCTTC	CASSLRAGSSYNEQFF
TRBV28	.	TRBJ1-1	.	TGTGCCAGCAGTGGAGATCAGTGGAACACTGAAGCTTTCTTT	CASSGDQWNTEAFF
TRBV4-2	.	TRBJ2-7	.	TGTGCCAGCAGCCAAGATCTGGCTAGCTCCTACGAGCAGTACTTC	CASSQDLASSYEQYF
TRBV29-1	once	TRBJ2-1	TRBD1	TGCAGCGTTGAAGACCAGGGGGCGTACAATGAGCAGTTCTTC	CSVEDQGAYNEQFF
TRBV9	.	TRBJ2-1	TRBD1	TGTGCCAGCAGCGCTCCCGGGACAGTTAGCTCCTACAATGAGCAGTTCTTC	CASSAPGTVSSYNEQFF
TRBV27	once	TRBJ2-2	.	TGTGCCAGCACCCGACGGGGGATCGGGGAGCTGTTTTTT	CASTRRGIGELFF
TRBV5-1	.	TRBJ2-7	TRBD1	TGCGCCAGCAGCTTGGCGACAGGGGCGTACGAGCAGTACTTC	CASSLATGAYEQYF
TRBV30	.	TRBJ1-2	TRBD1	TGTGCCTGGAGGGACAGGCGGAACTATGGCTACACCTTC	CAWRDRRNYGYTF
TRBV30	.	TRBJ1-4	TRBD1	TGTGCCTGGAGACAGTTGGGACAGGGACTCCCAACTAATGAAAAACTGTTTTTT	CAWRQLGQGLPTNEKLFF
TRBV19	.	TRBJ2-3	TRBD1	TGTGCCAGTAGCGACAGGGGGAGTGTGGATACGCAGTATTTT	CASSDRGSVDTQYF
TRBV10-3	once	TRBJ1-1	.	TGTGCCATCAGGGGACGGGAGGGAACTGAAGCTTTCTTT	CAIRGREGTEAFF
TRBV10-1	.	TRBJ2-3	.	TGCGCCAGCTCTGAGCTATTTGCAGATACGCAGTATTTT	CASSELFADTQYF
TRBV7-9	.	TRBJ2-7	TRBD2	TGTGCCAGCACCGGCGGGAGCTCCTACGAGCAGTACTTC	CASTGGSSYEQYF
TRBV14	.	TRBJ2-1	TRBD2	TGTGCCAGCAGCTTAAGACTAGCGGGAAGAGACAATGAGCAGTTCTTC	CASSLRLAGRDNEQFF
TRBV11-2	.	TRBJ1-1	.	TGTGCCAGCAGCTTAGTGCTCCTTCAGGGCTATAGAAACACTGAAGCTTTCTTT	CASSLVLLQGYRNTEAFF
TRBV30	.	TRBJ1-6	.	TGTGCCTGGAGTGTGTGGGTCTCGGGTAATTCACCCCTCCACTTT	CAWSVWVSGNSPLHF
TRBV29-1	.	TRBJ2-7	.	TGCAGCGGGGGCGGCTCTACCTACGAGCAGTACTTC	CSGGGSTYEQYF
TRBV7-2	.	TRBJ2-2	.	TGTGCCAGCAGCTTATGGGCCGGGGGGAACACCGGGGAGCTGTTTTTT	CASSLWAGGNTGELFF
TRBV5-6	.	TRBJ1-3	.	TGTGCCAGCAGCTTTAGGGGCGCGTACTCTGGAAACACCATATATTTT	CASSFRGAYSGNTIYF
TRBV2	.	TRBJ1-5	TRBD1	TGTGCCAGCAGTGTTTTCAGGGGGAATCAGCCCCAGCATTTT	CASSVFRGNQPQHF
TRBV5-4	.	TRBJ2-3	.	TGTGCCAGCAGCTTGGAGCGACAGAGCACAGATACGCAGTATTTT	CASSLERQSTDTQYF
TRBV30	.	TRBJ2-5	.	TGTGCCTGGAGCGGAGGGGGCCGCCAGTACTTC	CAWSGGGRQYF
TRBV4-2	.	TRBJ2-7	.	TGTGCCAGCAGCCAAGGAGACGAGCAGTACTTC	CASSQGDEQYF
TRBV20-1	.	TRBJ2-7	.	TGCAGTGCCTTGACTAGTGACGAGCAGTACTTC	CSALTSDEQYF
TRBV19	.	TRBJ2-1	TRBD1	TGTGCCAGTAGTATGGATCTAGTGGGGGACAGTCCCTACAATGAGCAGTTCTTC	CASSMDLVGDSPYNEQFF
TRBV15	.	TRBJ1-1	TRBD1	TGTGCCACCAGGGACAGGGGGCAGAACACTGAAGCTTTCTTT	CATRDRGQNTEAFF
TRBV7-9	.	TRBJ1-2	TRBD1	TGTGCCAGCAGCTTAGGGGACAGGGTTGCTGGCTACACCTTC	CASSLGDRVAGYTF
TRBV7-2	.	TRBJ2-1	TRBD2	TGTGCCAGCAGCTTAGTTGGCGGGGGGGCGGTCTTGAATGAGCAGTTCTTC	CASSLVGGGAVLNEQFF
TRBV30	.	TRBJ2-2	TRBD1	TGTGCCTGGAGGGGGGACAGGGGGCTTACCGGGGAGCTGTTTTTT	CAWRGDRGLTGELFF
TRBV12-5	.	TRBJ2-1	.	TGTGCTAGTGGCTCAGGGTTAACTGTCTCCAATGAGCAGTTCTTC	CASGSGLTVSNEQFF
TRBV9	.	TRBJ2-1	.	TGTGCCAGCAGCGTAGCTGGAGGTGTTAAAACTGAGCAGTTCTTC	CASSVAGGVKTEQFF
TRBV6-6	.	TRBJ1-5	.	TGTGCCAGCAGTTATACTGGAGAGGGTCGTAGCCAGCATTTT	CASSYTGEGRSQHF
TRBV27	.	TRBJ2-1	.	TGTGCCAGCAGTTTTAGCGGAAACTACAATGAGCAGTTCTTC	CASSFSGNYNEQFF
TRBV19	.	TRBJ2-3	TRBD1	TGTGCCACGCGACAGGGGCAGAAAGATACGCAGTATTTT	CATRQGQKDTQYF
TRBV6-1	.	TRBJ1-2	TRBD1	TGTGCCAGCGGGACAGGGGCCTTTGGCTACACCTTC	CASGTGAFGYTF